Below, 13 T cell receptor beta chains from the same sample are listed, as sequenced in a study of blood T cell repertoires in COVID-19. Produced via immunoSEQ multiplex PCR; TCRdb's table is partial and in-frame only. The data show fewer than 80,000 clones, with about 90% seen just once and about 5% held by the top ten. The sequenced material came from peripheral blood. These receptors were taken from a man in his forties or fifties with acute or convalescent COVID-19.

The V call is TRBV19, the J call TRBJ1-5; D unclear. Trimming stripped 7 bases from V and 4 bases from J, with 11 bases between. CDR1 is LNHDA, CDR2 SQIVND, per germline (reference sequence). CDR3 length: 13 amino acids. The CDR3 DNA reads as TGTGCCAGTAACTTAGCAGAGAATCAGCCCCAGCATTTT. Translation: CASNLAENQPQHF.

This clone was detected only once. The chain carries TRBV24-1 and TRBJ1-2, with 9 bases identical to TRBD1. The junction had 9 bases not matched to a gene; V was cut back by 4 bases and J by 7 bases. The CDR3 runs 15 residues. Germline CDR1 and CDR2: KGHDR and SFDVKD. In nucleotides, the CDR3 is TGTGCCACCAGTGACTTCCGGGACAGGGAGGGTGGCTACACCTTC. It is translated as CATSDFRDREGGYTF.

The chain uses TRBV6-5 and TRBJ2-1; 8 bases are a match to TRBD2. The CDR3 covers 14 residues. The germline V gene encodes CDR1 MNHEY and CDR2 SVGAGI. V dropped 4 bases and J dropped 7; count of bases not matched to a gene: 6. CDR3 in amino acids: CASSWGLGGNEQFF. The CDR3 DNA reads TGTGCCAGCAGTTGGGGACTAGGGGGGAATGAGCAGTTCTTC.

DNA for the CDR3: TGTGCCAGCAGCGTCCACAGGGGGAACGGAAACACCATATATTTT. Its translation: CASSVHRGNGNTIYF. V usage is TRBV9 and J usage is TRBJ1-3; the match to TRBD1 covers 8 bases. Losses at the gene ends were 2 bases for V and 4 bases for J; bases not matched to a gene: 5. CDR1 SGDLS and CDR2 YYNGEE come from the germline V gene. This CDR3 has 15 amino acids.

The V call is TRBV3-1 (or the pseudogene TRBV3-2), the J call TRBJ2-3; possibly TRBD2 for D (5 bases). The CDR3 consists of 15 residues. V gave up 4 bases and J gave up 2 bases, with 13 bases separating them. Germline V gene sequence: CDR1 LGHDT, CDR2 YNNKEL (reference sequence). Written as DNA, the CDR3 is TGTGCCAGCAGCCCTCAGTTCGGGGTCACAGATACGCAGTATTTT. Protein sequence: CASSPQFGVTDTQYF.

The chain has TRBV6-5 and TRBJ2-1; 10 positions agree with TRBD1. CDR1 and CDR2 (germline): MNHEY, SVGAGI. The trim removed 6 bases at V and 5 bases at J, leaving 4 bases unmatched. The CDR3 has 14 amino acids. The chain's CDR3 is CASRRTGGDNEQFF. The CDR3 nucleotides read TGTGCCAGCAGACGGACAGGGGGGGACAATGAGCAGTTCTTC.

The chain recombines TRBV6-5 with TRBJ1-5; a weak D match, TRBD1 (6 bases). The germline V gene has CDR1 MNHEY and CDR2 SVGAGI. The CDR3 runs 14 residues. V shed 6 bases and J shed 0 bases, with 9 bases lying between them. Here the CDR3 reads CASRHRDSNQPQHF. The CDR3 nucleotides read TGTGCCAGCAGGCACAGGGATAGCAATCAGCCCCAGCATTTT.

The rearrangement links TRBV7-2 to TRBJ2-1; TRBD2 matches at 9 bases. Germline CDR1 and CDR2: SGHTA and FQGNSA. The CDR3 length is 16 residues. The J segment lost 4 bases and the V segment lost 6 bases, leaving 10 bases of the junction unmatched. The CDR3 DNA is TGTGCCAGCAGTCGCCGAAGCGGGGGGCAATACAATGAGCAGTTCTTC. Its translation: CASSRRSGGQYNEQFF. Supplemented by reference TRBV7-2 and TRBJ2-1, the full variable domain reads GAGVSQSPSNKVTEKGKDVELRCDPISGHTALYWYRQSLGQGLEFLIYFQGNSAPDKSGLPSDRFSAERTGGSVSTLTIQRTQQEDSAVYLCASSRRSGGQYNEQFFGPGTRLTVL.

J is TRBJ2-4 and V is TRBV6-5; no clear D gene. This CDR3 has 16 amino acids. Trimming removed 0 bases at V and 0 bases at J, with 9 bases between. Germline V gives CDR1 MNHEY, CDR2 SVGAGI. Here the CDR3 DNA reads TGTGCCAGCAGTTACTCGACGGAGCTAGCCAAAAACATTCAGTACTTC. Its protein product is CASSYSTELAKNIQYF.

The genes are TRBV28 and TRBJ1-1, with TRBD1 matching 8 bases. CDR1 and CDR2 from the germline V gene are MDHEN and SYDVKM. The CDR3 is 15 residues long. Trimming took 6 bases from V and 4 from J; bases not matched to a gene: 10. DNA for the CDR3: TGTGCCAGCAGCAACAGGGGGGCCGGGGTCACTGAAGCTTTCTTT. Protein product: CASSNRGAGVTEAFF.

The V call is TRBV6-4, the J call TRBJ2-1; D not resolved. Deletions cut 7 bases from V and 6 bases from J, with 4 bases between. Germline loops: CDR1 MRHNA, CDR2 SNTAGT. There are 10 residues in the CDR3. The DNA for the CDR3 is TGTGCCAGCACCCTCAATGAGCAGTTCTTC. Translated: CASTLNEQFF.

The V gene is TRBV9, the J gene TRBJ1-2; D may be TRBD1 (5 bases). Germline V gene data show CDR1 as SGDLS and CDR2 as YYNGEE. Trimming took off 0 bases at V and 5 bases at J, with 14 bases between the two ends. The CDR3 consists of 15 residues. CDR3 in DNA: TGTGCCAGCAGCGTAGATGGGCAGGGTAGATATGGCTACACCTTC. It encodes CASSVDGQGRYGYTF.

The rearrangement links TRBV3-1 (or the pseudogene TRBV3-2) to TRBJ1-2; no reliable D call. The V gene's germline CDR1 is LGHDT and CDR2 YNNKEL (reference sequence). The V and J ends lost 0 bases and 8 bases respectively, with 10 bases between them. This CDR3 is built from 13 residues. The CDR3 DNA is TGTGCCAGCAGCCAAGACCTTAACTGGGGCTACACCTTC. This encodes CASSQDLNWGYTF.